The entry below describes one T cell receptor beta chain. Its antigen specificity is not known. No much larger clone exists at a distance of one base, and base qualities are not known. This sample is part of a study of blood T cell repertoires in COVID-19 (dated by TCRdb to about 2020). For the study in its entirety: The collaborator samples originated in the United States, Italy and Spain and spanned the acute and convalescent phases of COVID-19. The material from the prospective study consisted of cDNA or gDNA derived from T cells, B-cell-depleted T cells, or PBMCs. Deeply sampled blood TCRbeta repertoires from subjects exposed to, actively infected with, or recovered from COVID-19 were included in the dataset. A freely available public database, intended as a resource for researchers studying the immune response to SARS-CoV-2, is where the repertoires were released. Samples came from the ongoing ImmuneRACE study (first 160 participants) plus 1,254 subjects from 6 global collaborators. Sample metadata almost always included a de-identified subject ID, COVID-19 status, age in years and sex. Where HLA class I and class II types were available, the types were taken from metadata supplied by the sample provider, not from assay-based typing.

Overall study outcomes, separate from this receptor: The amount of clinical and demographic metadata varied by source and participant and was provided uncurated.

The CDR3 runs 11 residues from the cysteine to the phenylalanine. CDR3 DNA is the only sequence kept; it has 33 bases, read in frame from the first base. The CDR1 and CDR2 encoded by the germline V gene are MDHEN and SYDVKM. V gives up 6 bases and J gives up 7 bases, and the segment between their germline ends measures 7 bases. Each collaborating institution followed its own protocols to collect whole blood in K2EDTA tubes. For TCRbeta analysis, collaborators shipped samples as frozen whole blood, isolated PBMCs, or DNA extracted from either of those sample types. TCRbeta CDR3 regions were amplified from genomic DNA using the immunoSEQ Assay, a bias-controlled multiplex PCR. As for the original processing: The number of nucleated cells in each sample was estimated from the amplification of reference gene primers within the assay. To quantify the absolute abundance of each unique TCRbeta CDR3 rearrangement, sequence reads were collapsed and filtered. For each sample, productive Simpson clonality was calculated by taking the square root of Simpson's diversity index across productive rearrangements. Held by TCRdb, this immuneACCESS table contains in-frame sequences only and omits some clones. Under half of the omission traces to an unresolved V gene where checked; the cause of the rest is unknown. V, J and clone size reflect that table, while D and trimming were determined from the DNA. The sample has approximately 180,000 clones on record, 75% to 90% of them singletons. Approximately 11% of the sample is held by the ten biggest clonotypes.

The V gene is TRBV28 and the J gene is TRBJ1-5, with the D gene call left open. The TCR sequence derives from a human donor with active or convalescent COVID-19. The donor label of this sample is uncertain. Sequencing input: peripheral blood. The DNA reads TGTGCCAGCAGCGGTGTACAGCCCCAGCATTTT. Translated, it gives CASSGVQPQHF.